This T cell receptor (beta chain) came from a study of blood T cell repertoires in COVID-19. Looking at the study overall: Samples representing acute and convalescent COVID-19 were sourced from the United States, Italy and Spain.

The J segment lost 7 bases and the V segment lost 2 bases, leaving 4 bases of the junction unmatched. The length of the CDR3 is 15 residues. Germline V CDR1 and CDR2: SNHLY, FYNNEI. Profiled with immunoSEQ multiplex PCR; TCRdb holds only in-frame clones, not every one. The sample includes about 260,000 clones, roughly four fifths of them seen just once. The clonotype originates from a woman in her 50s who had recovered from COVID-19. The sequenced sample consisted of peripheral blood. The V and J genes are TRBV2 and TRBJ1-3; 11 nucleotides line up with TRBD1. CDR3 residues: CASSETGQGANTIYF. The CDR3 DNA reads TGTGCCAGCAGTGAAACAGGACAGGGGGCGAACACCATATATTTT.